The 21 T cell receptor beta chains below were found in one sample sequenced in a study of identifying expanded T cells in peripheral blood. Sequencing was performed with immunoSEQ multiplex PCR; in TCRdb, only in-frame clones are kept and a portion is missing. The data contain about 100,000 clones, approximately 84% of them singletons. The sequencing input was blood. The receptors were gathered from a person aged 18 to 70 in good health.

The chain joins TRBV15 to TRBJ2-6; tentatively, D is TRBD2 (6 bases). This CDR3 has 19 amino acids. The germline V and J ends were trimmed by 0 bases and 4 bases, with 19 bases remaining between them. Germline values: CDR1 LNHNV, CDR2 YYDKDF (reference sequence). CDR3 DNA: TGTGCCACCAGCAGAGAGGGAGGAGGACTGGTCCCCGGGGCCAACGTCCTGACTTTC. It encodes CATSREGGGLVPGANVLTF.

The chain employs TRBV7-2 and TRBJ1-1; TRBD1 agrees at 7 bases. Germline-derived CDR1 and CDR2 are SGHTA and FQGNSA. Germline trimming cut 5 bases from V and 6 bases from J; bases unmatched to any gene: 9. The CDR3 has 14 amino acids. CDR3 DNA: TGTGCCAGCAGCCCGCCTGACAGGGCCCCTGAAGCTTTCTTT. This gives the protein CASSPPDRAPEAFF.

The chain carries TRBV6-5 and TRBJ1-3, with D unclear. Trimming took 0 bases from V and 4 from J, leaving 10 bases between them. This CDR3 region has 15 residues. Germline loops: CDR1 MNHEY, CDR2 SVGAGI. The DNA for the CDR3 is TGTGCCAGCAGTTACTCTCTAGGGTCCGGAAACACCATATATTTT. Protein: CASSYSLGSGNTIYF.

This clone was recorded only once. The V and J genes are TRBV14 and TRBJ2-7; D unclear. V was pared by 1 base and J by 6 bases, with 10 bases between. This CDR3 spans 13 amino acids. CDR1 is SGHDN and CDR2 is FVKESK in the germline V gene. The CDR3 loop reads CASSQVSAAEQYF. CDR3 nucleotides: TGTGCCAGCAGCCAAGTTTCGGCAGCCGAGCAGTACTTC.

This clone appeared once. The chain has TRBV5-4 and TRBJ2-7; 11 nucleotides align to TRBD1. The CDR3 totals 15 residues. Germline CDR1 and CDR2: SGHNT and YYREEE (reference sequence). J was trimmed by 3 bases and V by 4 bases; bases with no gene match: 6. The CDR3 region is CASSLGQGVVYEQYF. As DNA, the CDR3 is TGTGCCAGCAGCCTGGGACAGGGGGTAGTCTACGAGCAGTACTTC.

The gene calls are TRBV2 and TRBJ2-1; the D is unclear. The CDR3 length is 11 residues. Germline V CDR1 and CDR2: SNHLY, FYNNEI. V lost 2 bases and J lost 9, with 5 bases in between. The CDR3 reads CASSEFGEQFF. The CDR3 nucleotides read TGTGCCAGCAGTGAATTTGGTGAGCAGTTCTTC.

The chain couples TRBV7-9 to TRBJ2-1; 7 bases agree with TRBD1. Unmatched junction bases numbered 7, after V lost 4 bases and J lost 4 bases. The CDR3 totals 15 residues. CDR1 is SEHNR, CDR2 FQNEAQ, per germline (reference sequence). In DNA, the CDR3 is TGTGCCAGCAGCTCGAAGAGGGACAGATACAATGAGCAGTTCTTC. As protein: CASSSKRDRYNEQFF.

This chain joins TRBV18 and TRBJ2-2; 8 nucleotides agree with TRBD1. This CDR3 is 14 amino acids long. CDR1 is KGHSH and CDR2 is LQKENI in the germline V gene. J was trimmed by 5 bases and V by 6 bases; bases with no gene match: 5. In nucleotides, the CDR3 is TGTGCCAGCTCCCCGGGACAGGAGACCGGGGAGCTGTTTTTT. Translating it yields CASSPGQETGELFF. The variable domain in full, completed from reference TRBV18 and TRBJ2-2, reads NAGVMQNPRHLVRRRGQEARLRCSPMKGHSHVYWYRQLPEEGLKFMVYLQKENIIDESGMPKERFSAEFPKEGPSILRIQQVVRGDSAAYFCASSPGQETGELFFGEGSRLTVL.

This chain connects TRBV6-5 to TRBJ2-7, with 9 bases that match TRBD1. Germline CDR1 reads MNHEY; CDR2 reads SVGAGI. The J segment lost 0 bases and the V segment lost 6 bases, leaving 6 bases of the junction unmatched. This CDR3 comprises 15 residues. The CDR3 DNA sequence: TGTGCCAGCAGAACGGACAGGGGAAGCTCCTACGAGCAGTACTTC. Its protein is CASRTDRGSSYEQYF.

This chain links TRBV7-2 with TRBJ1-5; D possibly corresponds to TRBD1 (6 bases). The CDR3 has 14 residues. V was pared by 4 bases and J by 2 bases, with 9 bases between. Germline CDR1 SGHTA, CDR2 FQGNSA. CDR3 in amino acids: CASSSNRGNQPQHF. The DNA for the CDR3 is TGTGCCAGCAGCTCCAACAGGGGCAATCAGCCCCAGCATTTT.

The chain uses TRBV1 and TRBJ2-7; TRBD1 reflects the table's D call only, with no check against the DNA. TRBV1 corresponds to a pseudogene. The CDR3 runs to 17 residues. As DNA, the CDR3 is TGCACCAGCAGCCAACCTACCGGACAGTTGAAGGTCCACGAGCAGTACTTC. Translating it yields CTSSQPTGQLKVHEQYF.

The genes are TRBV19 and TRBJ1-4; 7 bases are a match to TRBD1. Trimming at V came to 2 bases and at J to 8 bases, leaving 8 bases not matched to a gene. Germline V gene lookup returns CDR1 LNHDA and CDR2 SQIVND (reference sequence). This CDR3 spans 15 amino acids. The CDR3 sequence: CASSIKRGQLEKLFF. For the CDR3, the DNA is TGTGCCAGTAGTATAAAACGGGGACAGCTGGAAAAACTGTTTTTT.

With regard to this clone: Other DNA sequences in the same sample also yield this CDR3. J is TRBJ1-2 and V is TRBV29-1, with D maybe TRBD1 (6 bases). CDR3 length: 13 amino acids. The germline V and J ends were trimmed by 3 bases and 2 bases, with 10 bases remaining between them. CDR1 is SQVTM and CDR2 is ANQGSEA in the germline V gene. CDR3 in amino acids: CSVENRENYGYTF. The CDR3 bases are TGCAGCGTTGAGAACAGGGAAAACTATGGCTACACCTTC. Variable domain in full (rest from reference TRBV29-1 and TRBJ1-2): SAVISQKPSRDICQRGTSLTIQCQVDSQVTMMFWYRQQPGQSLTLIATANQGSEATYESGFVIDKFPISRPNLTFSTLTVSNMSPEDSSIYLCSVENRENYGYTFGSGTRLTVV.

The chain uses TRBV19 and TRBJ1-5; 7 bases fit TRBD1. The germline CDR1 and CDR2 sequences are LNHDA and SQIVND (reference sequence). The trim removed 5 bases at V and 6 bases at J, leaving 10 bases unmatched. This CDR3 comprises 15 residues. CDR3 amino acids: CASSYIQGIGQPQHF. CDR3 sequence (DNA): TGTGCCAGTAGTTACATACAGGGGATCGGTCAGCCCCAGCATTTT. The complete variable domain, with remaining parts taken from reference TRBV19 and TRBJ1-5, reads DGGITQSPKYLFRKEGQNVTLSCEQNLNHDAMYWYRQDPGQGLRLIYYSQIVNDFQKGDIAEGYSVSREKKESFPLTVTSAQKNPTAFYLCASSYIQGIGQPQHFGDGTRLSIL.

The chain links TRBV19 to TRBJ1-5; the D is unclear. Germline lookup yields CDR1 LNHDA and CDR2 SQIVND (reference sequence). This CDR3 contains 14 residues. Trimming took 3 bases from V and 6 from J, leaving 12 bases between them. The CDR3 region is CASSISTSAQPQHF. In nucleotides, the CDR3 is TGTGCCAGTAGTATCTCGACTTCAGCTCAGCCCCAGCATTTT.

This chain links TRBV4-1 with TRBJ1-2; D perhaps matches TRBD1 (5 bases). The V end was cut by 2 bases, the J end by 1 base, with 17 bases between. This CDR3 region has 17 residues. In germline, CDR1 is MGHRA, CDR2 YSYEKL. The CDR3 sequence: CASSQTLRQINNYGYTF. In DNA form, the CDR3 reads TGCGCCAGCAGCCAAACCCTTCGACAGATAAATAACTATGGCTACACCTTC.

The gene calls are TRBV5-6 and TRBJ2-5, with D possibly called TRBD1 or TRBD2 (5 bases each). The CDR3 consists of 14 residues. The germline V gene has CDR1 SGHDT and CDR2 YYEEEE. Trimming removed 3 bases from V and 1 base from J, with 10 bases in between. The CDR3 here is CASSWDRTQETQYF. DNA of the CDR3: TGTGCCAGCAGCTGGGACCGGACCCAAGAGACCCAGTACTTC. The full variable domain, with the rest looked up from reference TRBV5-6 and TRBJ2-5, is DAGVTQSPTHLIKTRGQQVTLRCSPKSGHDTVSWYQQALGQGPQFIFQYYEEEERQRGNFPDRFSGHQFPNYSSELNVNALLLGDSALYLCASSWDRTQETQYFGPGTRLLVL.

The chain employs TRBV25-1 and TRBJ1-2; D is undetermined. Germline CDR1 reads MGHDK; CDR2 reads SYGVNS. V lost 1 base and J lost 6, with 6 bases in between. The CDR3 consists of 12 residues. DNA of the CDR3: TGTGCCAGCAGTGAATCTCCGCATGGCTACACCTTC. Translation gives CASSESPHGYTF.

This clone was found a few times. V gene TRBV6-5 combines with J gene TRBJ1-2, with D uncertain. Germline CDR1 and CDR2: MNHEY and SVGAGI. The CDR3 extends over 13 amino acids. V was cut by 3 bases and J by 6 bases, with 11 bases left in between. Written as DNA, the CDR3 is TGTGCCAGCAGTTATTGGAGTCAACATGGCTACACCTTC. Protein product: CASSYWSQHGYTF.

There are a few counts of this clone. The V and J genes are TRBV27 and TRBJ2-3; D is perhaps TRBD1 or TRBD2 (5 bases each). CDR1 is MNHEY, CDR2 SMNVEV, per germline (reference sequence). V gave up 5 bases and J gave up 1 base, with 13 bases separating them. The CDR3 has 15 residues. CDR3 in amino acids: CASSRDLGGTDTQYF. Here the CDR3 DNA reads TGTGCCAGCAGTCGGGACCTAGGTGGCACAGATACGCAGTATTTT.

The chain recombines TRBV19 with TRBJ1-5; tentative D call: TRBD1 (6 bases). Germline V gene data show CDR1 as LNHDA and CDR2 as SQIVND (reference sequence). The V gene lost 6 bases and the J gene lost 5 bases, with 17 bases spanning the gap. CDR3 length equals 15 residues. CDR3 sequence: CASRGGDRRDQPQHF. Here the CDR3 DNA reads TGTGCCAGTAGAGGGGGGGATAGGAGGGATCAGCCCCAGCATTTT.